Described below is a single T cell receptor beta chain sequence and its context. At one end the junction does not follow the germline gene, possibly because of a read error. Original handling: From reference gene primer amplification, estimates of nucleated cell counts were derived. Measured with immunoSEQ multiplex PCR; TCRdb has only the in-frame clones, and not every one. That table is the source of V, J and clone size, and D and trimming were worked out from the DNA. Counted here are some 700,000 clones, about 90% occurring once; the ten biggest clones make up under 0.3%. This entry comes from a study of blood T cell repertoires in COVID-19. Study-level background: Acute and convalescent COVID-19 samples came from the United States, Italy and Spain. Sources were T cells, B-cell-depleted T cells, or PBMCs; the material itself was cDNA or gDNA.

This CDR3 contains 13 residues. Germline assignment: CDR1 SQVTM and CDR2 ANQGSEA. The source material was peripheral blood. The clonotype was recovered from a woman aged 18 to 35 with acute or convalescent COVID-19. The V call is TRBV29-1, the J call TRBJ1-1; TRBD1 aligns across 11 bases. For the CDR3, the DNA is TGCAGCGCTGGGGACAGGGGGAACGCTGAAGCTTTCTTT. The encoded protein is CSAGDRGNAEAFF. Complete variable domain (other parts from reference TRBV29-1 and TRBJ1-1): SAVISQKPSRDICQRGTSLTIQCQVDSQVTMMFWYRQQPGQSLTLIATANQGSEATYESGFVIDKFPISRPNLTFSTLTVSNMSPEDSSIYLCSAGDRGNAEAFFGQGTRLTVV.